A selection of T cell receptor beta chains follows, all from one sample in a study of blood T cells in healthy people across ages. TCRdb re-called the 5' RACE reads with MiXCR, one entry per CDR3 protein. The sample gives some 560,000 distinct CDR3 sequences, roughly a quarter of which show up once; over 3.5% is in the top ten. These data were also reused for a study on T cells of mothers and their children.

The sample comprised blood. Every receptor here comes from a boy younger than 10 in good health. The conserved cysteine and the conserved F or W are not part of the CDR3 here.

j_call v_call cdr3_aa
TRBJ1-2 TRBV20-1 SARSGFGYT
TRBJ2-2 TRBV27 ASSFLATGELF
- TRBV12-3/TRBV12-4 ASSLRSNFYEQY
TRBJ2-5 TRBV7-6 ASSPSGERETQY
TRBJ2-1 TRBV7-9 ASSLVLVAYNEQF
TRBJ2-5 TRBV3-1 ASSHSGGQETQY
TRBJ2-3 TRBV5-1 AGSLRGSTDTQY
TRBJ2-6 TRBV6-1 ASTGTWAGANVLT
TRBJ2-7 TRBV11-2 ASSLEASLGYEQY
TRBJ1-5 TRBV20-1 SATSGGPSNQPQH
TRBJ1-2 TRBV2 ASRVGGDGYT
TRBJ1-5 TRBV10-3 AISAGQGDQPQH
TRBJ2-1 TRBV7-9 ASSLVTSPSGGYNEQF
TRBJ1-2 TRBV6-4 ASSEEPFYGYT
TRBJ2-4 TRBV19 ASSNQGTKNIQY
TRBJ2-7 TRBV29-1 SVTSGDLYEQY
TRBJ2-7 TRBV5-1 ASRAGGLYEQY
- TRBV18 ASCRDRAYEQY
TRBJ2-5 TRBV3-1 ASSHFQETQY
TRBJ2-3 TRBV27 ASSFGSGVADTQY
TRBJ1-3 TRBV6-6 ASSSRGVSGNTIY
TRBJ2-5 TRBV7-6 ASGAGTGNPQETQY
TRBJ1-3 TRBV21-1 ARNSYSGNTIY
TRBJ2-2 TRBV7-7 ASSRGGLTGELF
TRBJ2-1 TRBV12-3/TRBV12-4 ASSRGQGPYNEQF
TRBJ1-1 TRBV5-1 ASSFSADSTEAF
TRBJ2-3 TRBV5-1 ASSPGTGGSTDTQY
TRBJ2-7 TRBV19 ASSTTSGSYEQY
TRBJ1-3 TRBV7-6 ASSLDRSGGNTIY
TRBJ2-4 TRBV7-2 ASSSASIQY
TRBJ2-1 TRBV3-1 ASADGGAGEQF
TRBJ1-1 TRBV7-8 ASSGAWNTEAF
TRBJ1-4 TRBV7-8 ASSLAPWGTNEKLF
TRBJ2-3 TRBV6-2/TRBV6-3 ASSSYFGVGTDTQY
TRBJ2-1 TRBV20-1 SARDLGRYNEQF
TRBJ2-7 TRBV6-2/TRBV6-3 ASSYPGLSGEQY
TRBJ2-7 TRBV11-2 ASSLGSWTSNSYEQY
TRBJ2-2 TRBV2 ASKTDGNTGELF
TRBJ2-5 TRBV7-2 ASSSRTSGRTQY
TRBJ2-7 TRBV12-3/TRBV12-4 ASNKNGGEQY
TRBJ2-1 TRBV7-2 ASSLGAFHNEQF
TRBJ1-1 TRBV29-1 SVVPPDLNTEAF